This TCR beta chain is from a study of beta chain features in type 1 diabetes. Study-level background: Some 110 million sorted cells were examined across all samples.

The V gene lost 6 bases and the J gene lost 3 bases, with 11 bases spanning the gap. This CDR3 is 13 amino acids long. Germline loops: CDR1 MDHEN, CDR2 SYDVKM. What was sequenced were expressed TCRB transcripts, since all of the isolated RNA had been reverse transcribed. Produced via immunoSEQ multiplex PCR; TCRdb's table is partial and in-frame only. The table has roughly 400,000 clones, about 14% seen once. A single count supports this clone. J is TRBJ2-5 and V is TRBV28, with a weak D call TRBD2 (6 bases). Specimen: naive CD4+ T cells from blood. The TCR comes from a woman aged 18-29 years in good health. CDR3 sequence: CASREGGEETQYF. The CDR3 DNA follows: TGTGCCAGCAGGGAGGGCGGCGAAGAGACCCAGTACTTC.